This passage covers 16 T cell receptor beta chains from one sample sequenced in a study of blood T cell repertoires in COVID-19. Sequenced by immunoSEQ multiplex PCR; TCRdb stores in-frame clones only, minus some. The sample has over 110,000 clones, approximately 80% seen once. Sequencing was done on a sample of peripheral blood. The receptors come from a human donor in a cohort sampled during active COVID-19.

The chain has TRBV7-9 and TRBJ2-7; TRBD2 matches 14 bases. This CDR3 has 17 residues. J was trimmed by 2 bases and V by 1 base; bases with no gene match: 4. Germline V gives CDR1 SEHNR, CDR2 FQNEAQ (reference sequence). The CDR3: CASSLGLAGGPTYEQYF. The CDR3 DNA sequence: TGTGCCAGCAGCTTAGGACTAGCGGGAGGGCCTACCTACGAGCAGTACTTC.

This chain joins TRBV29-1 and TRBJ2-5, with 7 bases that match TRBD1. Germline CDR1 reads SQVTM; CDR2 reads ANQGSEA. With 5 bases clipped from V and 4 bases from J, the junction kept 4 bases outside the gene matches. The CDR3 is 12 residues long. The CDR3 sequence is CSVRRTGETQYF. Written as DNA, the CDR3 is TGCAGCGTTAGGCGGACAGGAGAGACCCAGTACTTC.

This clone was seen just once. The CDR3 DNA follows: TGTGCCAGCAGCCTTCCACTAGCGGCTAGCACAGATACGCAGTATTTT. It encodes CASSLPLAASTDTQYF. The V call is TRBV3-1 (or the pseudogene TRBV3-2), the J call TRBJ2-3, with 8 bases lining up with TRBD2. CDR1 and CDR2 from the germline V gene are LGHDT and YNNKEL (reference sequence). Unmatched junction bases numbered 6, after V lost 4 bases and J lost 0 bases. CDR3 length: 16 residues.

V and J are TRBV6-4 and TRBJ2-5; the match to TRBD1 covers 7 bases. Germline-derived CDR1 and CDR2 are MRHNA and SNTAGT. The CDR3 length is 15 residues. Germline trimming cut 9 bases from V and 3 bases from J; bases unmatched to any gene: 13. This CDR3 reads CARSRWDRDKETQYF. In DNA, the CDR3 is TGTGCCAGATCCCGCTGGGACAGAGATAAAGAGACCCAGTACTTC.

V usage is TRBV7-3 and J usage is TRBJ2-1; 9 bases are shared with TRBD2. Germline assignment: CDR1 SGHTA and CDR2 FQGTGA. The CDR3 contains 17 residues. Trimming cost V 4 bases and J 0 bases; bases outside gene matches: 7. CDR3 DNA sequence: TGTGCCAGCAGCTACCAGACTAGCGGAAGCTCCTACAATGAGCAGTTCTTC. This encodes CASSYQTSGSSYNEQFF.

The chain is built from TRBV5-4 and TRBJ1-4, with a weak D call TRBD1 (6 bases). The CDR3 runs 15 residues. Germline V gene lookup returns CDR1 SGHNT and CDR2 YYREEE (reference sequence). The V and J ends lost 1 base and 4 bases respectively, with 11 bases between them. As DNA, the CDR3 is TGTGCCAGCAGCTTGCGGACAGAGGTTAATGAAAAACTGTTTTTT. This gives the protein CASSLRTEVNEKLFF.

This rearrangement joins TRBV12-3 or TRBV12-4 to TRBJ2-7; TRBD1 matches 7 bases. Germline trimming cut 7 bases from V and 3 bases from J; bases unmatched to any gene: 6. This CDR3 contains 13 residues. The CDR3 protein is CASNLGTDYEQYF. The CDR3 bases are TGTGCCAGCAACTTAGGGACAGACTACGAGCAGTACTTC.

The chain couples TRBV7-9 to TRBJ2-7; D perhaps matches TRBD2 (5 bases). In germline, CDR1 is SEHNR, CDR2 FQNEAQ (reference sequence). V dropped 2 bases and J dropped 11 bases, with 19 bases sitting between them. CDR3 length equals 14 residues. CDR3 sequence: CASSLREPSDVEYF. The DNA for the CDR3 is TGTGCCAGCAGCTTAAGGGAGCCCAGTGACGTGGAGTACTTC.

The rearrangement links TRBV7-9 to TRBJ1-1; 8 bases line up with TRBD1. This CDR3 has 16 residues. Unmatched junction bases numbered 9, after V lost 6 bases and J lost 0 bases. Per the germline V gene, CDR1 is SEHNR and CDR2 is FQNEAQ (reference sequence). CDR3 sequence (DNA): TGTGCCAGCAGTTCAGGGGGCTGGGTCATGAACACTGAAGCTTTCTTT. The encoded protein is CASSSGGWVMNTEAFF.

The chain uses TRBV19 and TRBJ2-7, with 8 bases identical to TRBD2. The V and J ends lost 9 bases and 5 bases, in that order; junction bases with no gene match: 12. Looked up from germline, CDR1 is LNHDA and CDR2 is SQIVND (reference sequence). This CDR3 comprises 14 residues. The CDR3 protein is CARGIREGHDEQYF. The CDR3 nucleotides read TGTGCCAGGGGGATCCGGGAGGGCCACGACGAGCAGTACTTC.

This chain joins TRBV18 and TRBJ1-6; possible D gene TRBD1, 5 bases. The germline V gene has CDR1 KGHSH and CDR2 LQKENI. This CDR3 comprises 17 residues. Trimming cost V 3 bases and J 1 base, with 13 bases left between them. The CDR3 here is CASSPRHQGSYNSPLHF. The CDR3 DNA sequence: TGTGCCAGCTCACCGCGCCATCAGGGTTCCTATAATTCACCCCTCCACTTT.

The chain combines TRBV7-2 with TRBJ1-6, with TRBD1 as a possible D gene (6 bases). With 5 bases removed from V and 4 bases from J, the gap between germline ends came to 15 bases. The CDR3 covers 16 residues. Germline CDR1 and CDR2: SGHTA and FQGNSA. The CDR3 spells CASSPQARGYNSPLHF. In nucleotides, the CDR3 is TGTGCCAGCAGCCCGCAGGCCAGGGGATATAATTCACCCCTCCACTTT.

The chain couples TRBV28 to TRBJ1-5; D may be TRBD1 (5 bases). V was cut by 5 bases and J by 3 bases, with 14 bases left in between. The CDR3 is 15 amino acids. CDR1 MDHEN and CDR2 SYDVKM come from the germline V gene. The CDR3 protein is CASSPPDSHNQPQHF. In DNA, the CDR3 is TGTGCCAGCAGTCCCCCCGACAGCCACAATCAGCCCCAGCATTTT.

The chain uses TRBV7-8 and TRBJ2-3, with 8 bases identical to TRBD2. The CDR3 sequence is 20 residues long. Trimming at V came to 5 bases and at J to 0 bases, leaving 19 bases not matched to a gene. Germline assignment: CDR1 SGHVS and CDR2 FQNEAQ. CDR3 coding DNA: TGTGCCAGCAGCCTCCATCGAGGGACTAGTGGGTTTACTAGCACAGATACGCAGTATTTT. It translates to CASSLHRGTSGFTSTDTQYF.

The table lists this clone with many counts. The chain carries TRBV25-1 and TRBJ2-7, with a weak D call TRBD1 (5 bases). Germline loops: CDR1 MGHDK, CDR2 SYGVNS. Trimming took off 2 bases at V and 7 bases at J, with 9 bases between the two ends. The CDR3 runs 12 residues. Here the CDR3 reads CASSEGRAEQYF. The CDR3 DNA reads as TGTGCCAGCAGTGAAGGCAGGGCGGAGCAGTACTTC.

V gene TRBV28 combines with J gene TRBJ2-2, with unresolved D. Trimming took 3 bases from V and 1 from J, leaving 9 bases between them. The CDR3 consists of 15 residues. The germline gives CDR1 MDHEN, CDR2 SYDVKM. CDR3 nucleotide sequence: TGTGCCAGCAGTTTCCCACAAAGGAACACCGGGGAGCTGTTTTTT. Protein sequence: CASSFPQRNTGELFF.